The 24 T cell receptor beta chains presented below share a single source sample, sequenced in a study of blood T cells in healthy people across ages. Using a J-beta primer mix together with a sample-barcoded 5' primer, a second PCR was run for roughly 7 to 11 cycles. One entry per CDR3 protein, called by TCRdb with MiXCR from the 5' RACE reads. The sample has hundreds of thousands of distinct CDR3 sequences, 45% to 50% seen once. Sequencing was done on a sample of blood. The origin of the receptors is a woman in her sixties or seventies in good health.

This clonotype was detected a few times. The chain is built from TRBV3-1 and TRBJ2-1; 8 bases are a match to TRBD1. The V gene end was trimmed by 6 bases and the J gene end by 4 bases; junction bases not matched to a gene: 8. The germline gives CDR1 LGHDT, CDR2 YNNKEL (reference sequence). The CDR3 is made up of 15 amino acids. The CDR3 DNA follows: TGTGCCAGCAGTCTTCCGGGACAGGTGTACAATGAGCAGTTCTTC. The encoded protein is CASSLPGQVYNEQFF.

This chain connects TRBV29-1 to TRBJ2-5; 10 nucleotides align to TRBD1. The CDR3 covers 13 residues. Germline CDR1 SQVTM, CDR2 ANQGSEA. V lost 6 bases, J lost 5 bases, and 6 bases stayed unmatched. CDR3 nucleotides: TGCAGCGTCGGACAGGGGGATTGGGAGACCCAGTACTTC. Translated: CSVGQGDWETQYF.

The CDR3 DNA reads TGCAGTGCTAGGACACCGGGACAGGGGGACGGTAGCTACACCTTC. Its protein is CSARTPGQGDGSYTF. The chain carries TRBV20-1 and TRBJ1-2, with 11 bases identical to TRBD1. V gave up 3 bases and J gave up 9 bases; unmatched junction bases: 12. The CDR3 sequence is 15 residues long. Germline-derived CDR1 and CDR2 are DFQATT and SNEGSKA (reference sequence).

On this clonotype itself: A much larger clonotype is one base distant, so this may be a read error. The chain is built from TRBV20-1 and TRBJ1-5, with D possibly TRBD1 on 5 matching bases. The CDR3 is made up of 17 amino acids. Germline values: CDR1 DFQATT, CDR2 SNEGSKA (reference sequence). The CDR3 is CSTRDRKGLSSGQPQHF. For the CDR3, the DNA is TGCAGTACTAGAGATCGGAAGGGGCTTTCGTCAGGTCAGCCCCAGCATTTT.

The table lists this clonotype with a count of one. The rearrangement links TRBV4-1 to TRBJ1-1; maybe TRBD1 (6 bases). V was shortened by 5 bases and J by 0 bases, with 28 bases between the two germline ends. The CDR3 totals 20 residues. The germline V gene has CDR1 MGHRA and CDR2 YSYEKL. CDR3 residues: CASSSPAGGPPLLMNTEAFF. CDR3 in DNA: TGCGCCAGCAGCTCGCCGGCGGGGGGGCCACCCTTACTAATGAACACTGAAGCTTTCTTT.

This clonotype was counted a single time. The chain combines TRBV5-1 with TRBJ1-1, with D unclear. The V end lost 3 bases, the J end lost 0 bases, and 12 bases lay between the germline ends. The CDR3 sequence is 15 residues long. Germline V gene sequence: CDR1 SGHRS, CDR2 YFSETQ. DNA for the CDR3: TGCGCCAGCAGCTCCTTTTCGGCACTGAACACTGAAGCTTTCTTT. Its protein product is CASSSFSALNTEAFF.

There are a few counts of this clonotype. The chain links TRBV12-3 or TRBV12-4 to TRBJ2-3; 11 bases match TRBD2. CDR3 length equals 16 residues. Losses at the gene ends were 3 bases for V and 4 bases for J; bases not matched to a gene: 6. This chain's CDR3 is CASSFHSGRAPDTQYF. The CDR3 region has the DNA TGTGCCAGCAGTTTCCATAGCGGGAGGGCTCCAGATACGCAGTATTTT.

This clonotype was observed a few times. The CDR3: CASSLVADGYGYTF. CDR3 in DNA: TGTGCCAGCAGCTTAGTGGCCGACGGGTATGGCTACACCTTC. The chain carries TRBV7-2 and TRBJ1-2; no clear D. The CDR3 covers 14 residues. Trimming took 1 base from V and 5 from J, leaving 11 bases between them. CDR1 SGHTA and CDR2 FQGNSA come from the germline V gene. Full variable domain (missing parts from reference TRBV7-2 and TRBJ1-2): GAGVSQSPSNKVTEKGKDVELRCDPISGHTALYWYRQSLGQGLEFLIYFQGNSAPDKSGLPSDRFSAERTGGSVSTLTIQRTQQEDSAVYLCASSLVADGYGYTFGSGTRLTVV.

Comments on this clonotype: A read error may produce the germline difference seen at one junction end. The chain combines TRBV20-1 with TRBJ2-1; the D gene is possibly TRBD2 (7 bases). The germline V gene has CDR1 DFQATT and CDR2 SNEGSKA (reference sequence). This CDR3 has 15 amino acids. CDR3 coding DNA: TGCAGTACTAGCGAGGTGGGACAACATTGGAATGAGCAGTTCTTC. This gives the protein CSTSEVGQHWNEQFF.

This clonotype was counted between two and nine times. The J gene is TRBJ2-2, the V gene TRBV10-3, with no clear D. Trimming removed 4 bases at V and 3 bases at J, with 15 bases between. Germline V gene sequence: CDR1 ENHRY, CDR2 SYGVKD. This CDR3 comprises 16 residues. The CDR3, as DNA: TGTGCCATCAGTGTAGGTTCCGCTCGGGACACCGGGGAGCTGTTTTTT. Translation gives CAISVGSARDTGELFF.

This chain links TRBV28 with TRBJ2-1, with TRBD2 identical over 10 bases. The CDR3 extends over 16 amino acids. Unmatched junction bases numbered 9, after V lost 3 bases and J lost 7 bases. Germline V gene sequence: CDR1 MDHEN, CDR2 SYDVKM. This CDR3 is CASSFLLAGAGNEQFF. CDR3 nucleotide sequence: TGTGCCAGCAGTTTCCTGCTAGCGGGAGCGGGAAATGAGCAGTTCTTC.

The rearrangement joins TRBV29-1 to TRBJ2-7; 7 bases line up with TRBD2. Near its end, the DNA agrees better with TRBJ2-5, so the J call may be wrong. Germline CDR1 and CDR2: SQVTM and ANQGSEA. There are 13 residues in the CDR3. CDR3 nucleotide sequence: TGCAGCGTGTGGTGGCGGGAGCACGAGACCCAGTACTTC. As protein: CSVWWREHETQYF.

The chain couples TRBV10-3 to TRBJ1-6, with 8 nucleotides matching TRBD1. V shed 3 bases, J shed 8 bases, and the junction held 3 bases outside the gene matches. CDR1 ENHRY and CDR2 SYGVKD come from the germline V gene. The length of the CDR3 is 14 residues. Here the CDR3 DNA reads TGTGCCATCAGTGATCAGGGGGCAGATTCACCCCTCCACTTT. It yields the protein CAISDQGADSPLHF.

This chain connects TRBV7-2 to TRBJ2-5, with D maybe TRBD1 (6 bases). The length of the CDR3 is 16 residues. Germline CDR1 is SGHTA and CDR2 is FQGNSA. Trimming stripped 1 base from V and 9 bases from J, with 21 bases between. The CDR3 reads CASSLELGGPMGAQYF. As DNA, the CDR3 is TGTGCCAGCAGCTTAGAGTTAGGGGGACCTATGGGAGCCCAGTACTTC.

In this sample, this clonotype turned up a few times. The gene calls are TRBV9 and TRBJ2-5; possible D gene TRBD2, 7 bases. The V end lost 3 bases, the J end lost 2 bases, and 14 bases lay between the germline ends. The CDR3 covers 15 residues. Germline values: CDR1 SGDLS, CDR2 YYNGEE. CDR3 amino acids: CASSASGGLQETQYF. CDR3 nucleotide sequence: TGTGCCAGCAGCGCCTCCGGGGGGCTGCAAGAGACCCAGTACTTC.

The chain has TRBV20-1 and TRBJ2-1; the match to TRBD2 covers 8 bases. This CDR3 has 15 residues. Germline V gene sequence: CDR1 DFQATT, CDR2 SNEGSKA (reference sequence). With 4 bases clipped from V and 6 bases from J, the junction kept 11 bases outside the gene matches. CDR3 loop: CSATSGRAGVNEQFF. The CDR3 DNA is TGCAGTGCTACTTCGGGACGAGCGGGAGTCAATGAGCAGTTCTTC.

This chain links TRBV6-5 with TRBJ1-2, with unresolved D. CDR3 length equals 14 residues. V lost 5 bases and J lost 4, with 14 bases in between. Germline CDR1 and CDR2: MNHEY and SVGAGI. The CDR3: CASSPLPAVYGYTF. The CDR3 coding sequence is TGTGCCAGCAGTCCTCTCCCTGCGGTCTATGGCTACACCTTC.

The V call is TRBV12-3 or TRBV12-4, the J call TRBJ2-7; 7 nucleotides match TRBD2. The CDR3 is made up of 18 amino acids. J was trimmed by 2 bases and V by 3 bases; bases with no gene match: 16. For the CDR3, the DNA is TGTGCCAGCAGTTTGTCAGTAGGGTGGGCGGGAGACACCTACGAGCAGTACTTC. Translation gives CASSLSVGWAGDTYEQYF.

This clonotype came up many times. The rearrangement links TRBV29-1 to TRBJ2-7; 15 nucleotides line up with TRBD2. CDR1 is SQVTM and CDR2 is ANQGSEA in the germline V gene. V dropped 7 bases and J dropped 5; count of bases not matched to a gene: 3. The CDR3 totals 13 residues. In DNA, the CDR3 is TGCAGCGGCCGGACTAGCGGGAGGGACGAGCAGTACTTC. Amino acid sequence: CSGRTSGRDEQYF.

The V and J genes are TRBV4-2 and TRBJ2-1, with D possibly matching TRBD2 (6 bases). Looked up from germline, CDR1 is LGHNA and CDR2 is YNFKEQ. V lost 1 base and J lost 5, with 15 bases in between. The CDR3 consists of 16 residues. Here the CDR3 DNA reads TGTGCCAGCAGCCAAGCTCCCGTAGCGGCTAACAATGAGCAGTTCTTC. This codes for CASSQAPVAANNEQFF.

The chain uses TRBV4-3 and TRBJ1-5; 7 bases align to TRBD1. The CDR3 totals 15 residues. The junction had 5 bases not matched to a gene; V was cut back by 1 base and J by 5 bases. CDR1 is LGHNA and CDR2 is YSLEER in the germline V gene. The CDR3 bases are TGCGCCAGCAGCCAAGCGTGGCAGGGGGATCAGCCCCAGCATTTT. Protein sequence: CASSQAWQGDQPQHF.

This rearrangement joins TRBV6-1 to TRBJ2-4, with D perhaps being TRBD1 or TRBD2 (5 bases each). The J call may be in error: the DNA end matches TRBJ2-7 better. The V gene's germline CDR1 is MNHNS and CDR2 SASEGT. The CDR3 spans 15 residues. Here the CDR3 reads CASRPLDERTYEQYF. The CDR3 coding sequence is TGTGCCAGCAGACCCCTCGATGAGCGGACATACGAGCAGTACTTC.

The chain is built from TRBV20-1 and TRBJ2-2; TRBD1 might be the D (6 bases). CDR3 length equals 14 residues. Germline values: CDR1 DFQATT, CDR2 SNEGSKA (reference sequence). Deletions cut 2 bases from V and 4 bases from J, with 11 bases between. The CDR3 DNA reads as TGCAGTGCTAGACCGACAGGACCCACCGGGGAGCTGTTTTTT. Its translation is CSARPTGPTGELFF.

The chain is built from TRBV3-1 and TRBJ2-7; TRBD2 matches at 9 bases. CDR3 length equals 17 residues. Unmatched junction bases numbered 11, after V lost 4 bases and J lost 1 base. Germline lookup yields CDR1 LGHDT and CDR2 YNNKEL (reference sequence). The CDR3 sequence: CASSLTRASGVSYEQYF. CDR3 coding DNA: TGTGCCAGCAGCCTCACAAGGGCTAGCGGGGTATCCTACGAGCAGTACTTC.